These 12 T cell receptor beta chains were sequenced from one sample in a study of shared clonotypes between healthy human individuals. Clones were read by immunoSEQ multiplex PCR, and TCRdb kept only the in-frame ones, dropping some. Of approximately 1,000,000 clones in the sample, approximately 78% are singletons; the top ten hold 0.52%. The sequenced sample was memory CD4+ T cells from PBMCs. The subset is: CD45RA-negative fraction. The receptors stem from a man younger than 30 in good health. Some clones in this sample may be carry-over from other donors' samples.

The CDR3 reads CASTSPGGRDEKLFF. The CDR3 coding sequence is TGTGCCAGCACCTCGCCCGGGGGTAGGGATGAAAAACTGTTTTTT. V and J are TRBV6-8 and TRBJ1-4, with D perhaps matching TRBD1 (5 bases). CDR1 is MNHGY, CDR2 SAAAGT, per germline. The V and J ends lost 7 bases and 6 bases respectively, with 18 bases between them. This CDR3 is 15 amino acids long.

This chain joins TRBV11-2 and TRBJ1-2; D not resolved. V was trimmed by 0 bases and J by 1 base, leaving 12 bases between them. Germline V gene sequence: CDR1 SGHAT, CDR2 FQNNGV. This CDR3 is 16 amino acids long. The DNA of the CDR3 is TGTGCCAGCAGCTTAGATCGCGGCAAGCATAACTATGGCTACACCTTC. Amino acids: CASSLDRGKHNYGYTF.

This clone has only a few counts. The chain joins TRBV19 to TRBJ1-5; 7 nucleotides agree with TRBD1. V was clipped by 6 bases and J by 0 bases; unmatched bases: 8. From germline, CDR1 is LNHDA and CDR2 SQIVND (reference sequence). This CDR3 is 16 amino acids long. The CDR3 sequence: CASRFVRDSSNQPQHF. CDR3 sequence (DNA): TGTGCCAGTAGATTCGTCCGGGACAGTAGCAATCAGCCCCAGCATTTT.

This clone has a single count. This chain uses TRBV14 with TRBJ2-5; 9 bases are a match to TRBD1. In germline, CDR1 is SGHDN, CDR2 FVKESK. This CDR3 is built from 17 residues. The ends lost 6 bases at V and 2 bases at J; junction bases unmatched: 13. CDR3 residues: CASSPYPNRGPQETQYF. The CDR3 DNA reads as TGTGCCAGCAGTCCCTACCCGAACAGGGGGCCGCAAGAGACCCAGTACTTC.

Here the CDR3 reads CASSPNDGETQYF. CDR3 in DNA: TGTGCCAGCAGCCCCAACGACGGGGAGACCCAGTACTTC. The chain has TRBV7-6 and TRBJ2-5; D is unresolved. Germline values: CDR1 SGHVS, CDR2 FNYEAQ. Between the trimmed V and J ends, which lost 5 bases and 5 bases, there was a span of 12 bases. There are 13 residues in the CDR3.

V and J are TRBV2 and TRBJ1-1; the D is unclear. The germline V gene encodes CDR1 SNHLY and CDR2 FYNNEI. V lost 7 bases to trimming and J lost 3 bases, with 12 bases between them. The CDR3 covers 13 residues. CDR3 in amino acids: CASKLLVYTEAFF. CDR3 coding DNA: TGTGCCAGCAAACTTTTGGTATACACTGAAGCTTTCTTT.

Notes on this clone: This may come from a read error, since a much larger clone is one base off. This sample also contains other DNA sequences that code for the same CDR3. The chain is built from TRBV20-1 and TRBJ2-1, with D uncertain. CDR3 size: 11 residues. The germline gives CDR1 DFQATT, CDR2 SNEGSKA (reference sequence). V was cut by 3 bases and J by 4 bases, with 4 bases left in between. CDR3 in amino acids: CSASSYNEQFF. CDR3 DNA sequence: TGCAGTGCTAGCAGTTACAATGAGCAGTTCTTC.

J is TRBJ1-5 and V is TRBV27; tentative D call: TRBD1 (6 bases). This CDR3 is 14 amino acids long. Trimming pared 8 bases from V and 1 base from J, leaving 12 bases between. The germline CDR1 and CDR2 sequences are MNHEY and SMNVEV (reference sequence). The CDR3: CASGYRESNQPQHF. CDR3 bases: TGTGCCAGCGGGTACAGGGAAAGCAATCAGCCCCAGCATTTT.

The rearrangement uses TRBV5-1 and TRBJ1-1; D gene unclear. V was shortened by 2 bases and J by 1 base, with 6 bases between the two germline ends. The CDR3 length is 13 residues. CDR1 and CDR2 from the germline V gene are SGHRS and YFSETQ. The CDR3 region is CASSFSRNTEAFF. The CDR3 nucleotides are TGCGCCAGCAGCTTCAGCAGGAACACTGAAGCTTTCTTT.

This chain joins TRBV10-2 and TRBJ1-1; TRBD1 matches 11 bases. The CDR3 loop spans 14 amino acids. V lost 7 bases to trimming and J lost 4 bases; unmatched junction nucleotides: 5. In germline, CDR1 is WSHSY, CDR2 SAAADI. The CDR3 DNA reads TGCGCCAGCAATCTTGGACAGGGGGCCACTGAAGCTTTCTTT. Translated, it gives CASNLGQGATEAFF.

This sequence joins TRBV23-1 and TRBJ2-7; no definite D call. TRBV23-1 is given ORF status, its function remaining uncertain. Trimming removed 2 bases from V and 4 bases from J, with 9 bases in between. The CDR3 consists of 13 residues. Written as DNA, the CDR3 is TGCGCCAGCAGTCAAAACAGCACTTACGAGCAGTACTTC. Its protein product is CASSQNSTYEQYF.

V usage is TRBV7-2 and J usage is TRBJ2-3; TRBD1 is a possible D gene (6 bases). Per germline, CDR1 SGHTA and CDR2 FQGNSA. The V end lost 5 bases, the J end lost 0 bases, and 12 bases lay between the germline ends. This CDR3 is built from 15 residues. The CDR3 DNA follows: TGTGCCAGCAGCATTACAGGGTTAAGCACAGATACGCAGTATTTT. The encoded protein is CASSITGLSTDTQYF.